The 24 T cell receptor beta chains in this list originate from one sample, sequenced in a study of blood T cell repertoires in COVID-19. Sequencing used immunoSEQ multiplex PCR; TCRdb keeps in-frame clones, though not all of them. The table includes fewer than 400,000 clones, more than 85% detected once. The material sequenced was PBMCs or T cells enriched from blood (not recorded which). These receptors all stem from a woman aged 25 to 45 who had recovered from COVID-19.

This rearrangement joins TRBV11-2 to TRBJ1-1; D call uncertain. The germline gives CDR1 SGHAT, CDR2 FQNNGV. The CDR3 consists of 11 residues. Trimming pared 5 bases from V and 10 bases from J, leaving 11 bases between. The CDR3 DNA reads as TGTGCCAGCAGCCTCGGGGAGGTAGCTTTCTTT. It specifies CASSLGEVAFF.

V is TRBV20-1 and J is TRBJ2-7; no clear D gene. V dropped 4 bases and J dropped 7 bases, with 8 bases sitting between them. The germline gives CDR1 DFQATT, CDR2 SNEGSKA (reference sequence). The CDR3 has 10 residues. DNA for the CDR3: TGCAGTGCTACGCTTAGAGAGCAGTACTTC. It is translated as CSATLREQYF.

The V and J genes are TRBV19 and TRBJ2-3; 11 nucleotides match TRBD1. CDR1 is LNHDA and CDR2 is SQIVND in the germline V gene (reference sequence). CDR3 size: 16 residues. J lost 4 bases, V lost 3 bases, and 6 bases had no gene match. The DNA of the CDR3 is TGTGCCAGTAGTATCGGACAGGGGGCTGGGGCAGATACGCAGTATTTT. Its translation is CASSIGQGAGADTQYF.

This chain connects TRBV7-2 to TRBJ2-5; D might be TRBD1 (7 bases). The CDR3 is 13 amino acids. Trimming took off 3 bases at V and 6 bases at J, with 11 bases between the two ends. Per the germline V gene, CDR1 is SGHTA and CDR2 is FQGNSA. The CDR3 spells CASSFRGEQTQYF. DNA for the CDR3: TGTGCCAGCAGCTTCAGGGGGGAGCAGACCCAGTACTTC.

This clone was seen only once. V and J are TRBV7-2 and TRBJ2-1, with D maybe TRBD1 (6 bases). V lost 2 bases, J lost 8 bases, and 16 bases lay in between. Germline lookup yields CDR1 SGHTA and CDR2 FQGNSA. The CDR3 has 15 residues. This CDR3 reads CASSLRDTQRYEQFF. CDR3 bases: TGTGCCAGCAGCTTAAGGGACACCCAACGGTATGAGCAGTTCTTC.

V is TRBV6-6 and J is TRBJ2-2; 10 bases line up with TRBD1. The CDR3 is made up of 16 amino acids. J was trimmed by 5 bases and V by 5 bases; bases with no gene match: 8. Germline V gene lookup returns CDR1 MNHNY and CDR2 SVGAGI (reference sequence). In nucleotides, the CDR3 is TGTGCCAGCAGTCCGCGACAGGGGGCGGGTACCGGGGAGCTGTTTTTT. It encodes CASSPRQGAGTGELFF.

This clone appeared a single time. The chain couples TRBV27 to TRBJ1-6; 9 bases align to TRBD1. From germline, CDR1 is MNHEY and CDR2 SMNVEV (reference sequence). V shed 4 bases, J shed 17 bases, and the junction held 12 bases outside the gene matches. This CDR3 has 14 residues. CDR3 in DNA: TGTGCCAGCAGTTCTCCGGGACAGGGATCGCGGTTCCACTTT. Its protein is CASSSPGQGSRFHF.

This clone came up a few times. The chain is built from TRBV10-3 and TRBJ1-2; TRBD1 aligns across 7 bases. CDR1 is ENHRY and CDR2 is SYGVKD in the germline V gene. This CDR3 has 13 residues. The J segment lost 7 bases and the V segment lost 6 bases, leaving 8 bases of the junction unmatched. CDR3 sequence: CAISRDRVRGYTF. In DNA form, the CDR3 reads TGTGCCATCAGCCGAGACAGGGTGCGTGGCTACACCTTC.

The CDR3 nucleotides read TGTGCCAGCAGTAACCGGGACAGGTACACAGATACGCAGTATTTT. Translation gives CASSNRDRYTDTQYF. The V and J genes are TRBV6-5 and TRBJ2-3, with 8 positions matching TRBD1. This CDR3 is 15 amino acids long. The germline CDR1 and CDR2 sequences are MNHEY and SVGAGI. The V segment lost 5 bases and the J segment 2 bases; nucleotides outside the gene matches: 6.

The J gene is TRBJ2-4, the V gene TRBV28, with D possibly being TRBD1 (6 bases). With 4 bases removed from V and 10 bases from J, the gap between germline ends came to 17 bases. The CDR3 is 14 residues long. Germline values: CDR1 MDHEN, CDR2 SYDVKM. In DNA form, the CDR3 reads TGTGCCAGCAGTTCGGCCTCGGACAGACGAATTCAGTACTTC. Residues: CASSSASDRRIQYF.

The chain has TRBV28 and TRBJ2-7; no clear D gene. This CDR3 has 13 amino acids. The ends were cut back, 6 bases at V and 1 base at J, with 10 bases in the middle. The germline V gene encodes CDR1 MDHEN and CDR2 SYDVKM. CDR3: CASRSGQSYEQYF. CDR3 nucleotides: TGTGCCAGCAGATCAGGCCAGTCCTACGAGCAGTACTTC.

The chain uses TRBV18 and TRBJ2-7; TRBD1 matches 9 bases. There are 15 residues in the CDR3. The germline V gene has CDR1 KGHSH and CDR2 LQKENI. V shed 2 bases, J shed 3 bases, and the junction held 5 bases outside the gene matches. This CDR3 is CASSPKGQGGYEQYF. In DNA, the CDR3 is TGTGCCAGCTCACCAAAGGGACAGGGCGGCTACGAGCAGTACTTC.

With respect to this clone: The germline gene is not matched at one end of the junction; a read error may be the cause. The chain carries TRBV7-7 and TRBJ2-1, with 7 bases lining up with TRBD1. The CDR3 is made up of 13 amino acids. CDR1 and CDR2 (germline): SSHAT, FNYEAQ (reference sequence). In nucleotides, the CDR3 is TGTGCTAGCAGCCAAGGACAGGTCGATGAGCAGTTCTTC. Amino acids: CASSQGQVDEQFF.

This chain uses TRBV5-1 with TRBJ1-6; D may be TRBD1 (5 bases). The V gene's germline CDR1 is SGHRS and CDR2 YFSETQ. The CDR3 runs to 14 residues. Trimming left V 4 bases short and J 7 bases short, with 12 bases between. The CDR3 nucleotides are TGCGCCAGCAGCGAAGGGGAGGGGAATTCACCCCTCCACTTT. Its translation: CASSEGEGNSPLHF. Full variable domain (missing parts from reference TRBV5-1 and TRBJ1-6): KAGVTQTPRYLIKTRGQQVTLSCSPISGHRSVSWYQQTPGQGLQFLFEYFSETQRNKGNFPGRFSGRQFSNSRSEMNVSTLELGDSALYLCASSEGEGNSPLHFGNGTRLTVT.

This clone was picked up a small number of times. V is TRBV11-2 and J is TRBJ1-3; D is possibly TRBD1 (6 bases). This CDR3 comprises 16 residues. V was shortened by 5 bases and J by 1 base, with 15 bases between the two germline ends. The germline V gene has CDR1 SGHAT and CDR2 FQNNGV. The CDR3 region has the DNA TGTGCCAGCAGCACACTCAGGGGCAGGTCTGGAAACACCATATATTTT. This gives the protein CASSTLRGRSGNTIYF.

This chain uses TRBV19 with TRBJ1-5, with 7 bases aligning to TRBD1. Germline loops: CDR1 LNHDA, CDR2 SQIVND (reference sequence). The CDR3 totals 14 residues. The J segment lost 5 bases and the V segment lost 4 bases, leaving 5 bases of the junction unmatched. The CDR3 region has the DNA TGTGCCAGTAGTAGAACACAGGGGCATCAGCCCCAGCATTTT. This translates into CASSRTQGHQPQHF.

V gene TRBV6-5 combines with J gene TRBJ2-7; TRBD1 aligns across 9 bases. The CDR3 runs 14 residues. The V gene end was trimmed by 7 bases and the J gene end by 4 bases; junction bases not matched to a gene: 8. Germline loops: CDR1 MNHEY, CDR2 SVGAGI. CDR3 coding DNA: TGTGCCAGCACCCAACAGGGGGCAGGGTACGAGCAGTACTTC. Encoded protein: CASTQQGAGYEQYF.

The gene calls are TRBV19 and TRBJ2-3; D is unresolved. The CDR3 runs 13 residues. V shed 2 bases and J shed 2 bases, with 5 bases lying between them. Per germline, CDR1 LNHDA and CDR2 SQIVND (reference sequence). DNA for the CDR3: TGTGCCAGTAGTATAAGCGTCACAGATACGCAGTATTTT. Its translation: CASSISVTDTQYF.

The chain's CDR3 is CASRDGPGGRDPYEQYF. CDR3 DNA sequence: TGTGCCAGCAGGGACGGCCCAGGCGGGAGGGATCCCTACGAGCAGTACTTC. The chain couples TRBV28 to TRBJ2-7, with TRBD2 identical over 9 bases. CDR3 length equals 17 residues. The V and J ends lost 6 bases and 2 bases, in that order; junction bases with no gene match: 14. In germline, CDR1 is MDHEN, CDR2 SYDVKM.

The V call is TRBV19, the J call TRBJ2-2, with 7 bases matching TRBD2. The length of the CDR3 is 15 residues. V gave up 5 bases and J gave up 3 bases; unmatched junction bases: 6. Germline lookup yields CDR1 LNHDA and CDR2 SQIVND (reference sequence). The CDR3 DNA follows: TGTGCCAGTAGTCCCTGGGGGGGATACACCGGGGAGCTGTTTTTT. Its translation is CASSPWGGYTGELFF.

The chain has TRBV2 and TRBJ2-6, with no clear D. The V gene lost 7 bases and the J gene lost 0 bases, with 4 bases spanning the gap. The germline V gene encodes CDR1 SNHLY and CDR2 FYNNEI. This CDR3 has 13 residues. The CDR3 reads CASTSSGANVLTF. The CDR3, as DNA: TGTGCCAGCACGAGCTCTGGGGCCAACGTCCTGACTTTC.

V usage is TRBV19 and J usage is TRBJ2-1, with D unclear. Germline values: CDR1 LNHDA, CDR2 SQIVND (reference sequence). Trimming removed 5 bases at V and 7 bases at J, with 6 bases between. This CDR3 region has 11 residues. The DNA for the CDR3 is TGTGCCAGTAGTTATTCGAATGAGCAGTTCTTC. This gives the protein CASSYSNEQFF.

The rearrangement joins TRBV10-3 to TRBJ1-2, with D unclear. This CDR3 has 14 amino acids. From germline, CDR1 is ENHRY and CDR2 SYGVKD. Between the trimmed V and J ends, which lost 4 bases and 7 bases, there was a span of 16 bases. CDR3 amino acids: CAISARHGESGYTF. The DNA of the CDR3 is TGTGCCATCAGTGCCCGGCACGGGGAGAGTGGCTACACCTTC.

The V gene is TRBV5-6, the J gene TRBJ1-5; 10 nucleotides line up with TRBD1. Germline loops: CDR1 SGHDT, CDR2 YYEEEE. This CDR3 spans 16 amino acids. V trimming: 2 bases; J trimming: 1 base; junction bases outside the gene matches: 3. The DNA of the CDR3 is TGTGCCAGCAGCTTTGGACAGGGGGTAAGCAATCAGCCCCAGCATTTT. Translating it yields CASSFGQGVSNQPQHF.